These T cell receptor beta chains were read from a single sample in a study of cytomegalovirus exposure and HLA in healthy donors. The data were produced by immunoSEQ multiplex PCR, yet TCRdb's version contains in-frame clones alone and is incomplete. The sample records approximately 110,000 clones, roughly 76% being singletons. The sample comprised PBMCs. These receptor sequences come from a young man in good health and CMV-seropositive. CDR3s include the opening cysteine and the closing phenylalanine or tryptophan. A D gene is named only where the DNA matches it firmly. Not every row has a clone size; where given, it reads once, few, many or a size class.

J: TRBJ1-4
size: -
D: TRBD1
V: TRBV4-3
DNA: TGCGCCAGCAGCCGGCTCGGGGGACAGGGGAATGAAAAACTGTTTTTT
CDR3: CASSRLGGQGNEKLFF

J: TRBJ1-5
size: -
D: TRBD1
V: TRBV19
DNA: TGTGCCAGTATCCCTATCGGACAGGGCAATCAGCCCCAGCATTTT
CDR3: CASIPIGQGNQPQHF

J: TRBJ2-1
size: few
D: -
V: TRBV5-1
DNA: TGCGCCAGCAGCCCTACAGGATTTTCCTACAATGAGCAGTTCTTC
CDR3: CASSPTGFSYNEQFF

J: TRBJ1-1
size: few
D: -
V: TRBV19
DNA: TGTGCCACCGAACAGAGCATGAACACTGAAGCTTTCTTT
CDR3: CATEQSMNTEAFF

J: TRBJ1-3
size: -
D: TRBD1
V: TRBV27
DNA: TGTGCCAGCAGGCGACAGGGAAAAGGAAACACCATATATTTT
CDR3: CASRRQGKGNTIYF

J: TRBJ1-2
size: -
D: -
V: TRBV28
DNA: TGTGCCAGCAGTTTAGGAGATGGCTACACCTTC
CDR3: CASSLGDGYTF

J: TRBJ2-1
size: -
D: -
V: TRBV30
DNA: TGTGCCTGGAGTGTCGCCGTGGGGACTGGGCAGTTCTTC
CDR3: CAWSVAVGTGQFF

J: TRBJ2-1
size: -
D: -
V: TRBV27
DNA: TGTGCCAGCAGTTTACAGGCCTACAATGAGCAGTTCTTC
CDR3: CASSLQAYNEQFF

J: TRBJ1-2
size: -
D: TRBD1
V: TRBV4-1
DNA: TGCGCCAGCAGCCAAGATCTTGCCGACAGGGGGGGCTACACCTTC
CDR3: CASSQDLADRGGYTF

J: TRBJ1-1
size: few
D: -
V: TRBV2
DNA: TGTGCCAGCAGGGGGGCTTCCAGGGACACTGAAGCTTTCTTT
CDR3: CASRGASRDTEAFF

J: TRBJ2-5
size: once
D: TRBD1
V: TRBV30
DNA: TGTGCCTGGAGCAATCAGGGGGAGAAGACCCAGTACTTC
CDR3: CAWSNQGEKTQYF

J: TRBJ1-1
size: -
D: -
V: TRBV7-9
DNA: TGTGCCAGCAGCTTGGAGGGAAGACCTCGGGCTTTCTTT
CDR3: CASSLEGRPRAFF

J: TRBJ2-5
size: -
D: TRBD2
V: TRBV11-2
DNA: TGTGCCAGCAGCTTGGGAGTAGCGGGGTGGGAGACCCAGTACTTC
CDR3: CASSLGVAGWETQYF

J: TRBJ1-1
size: few
D: -
V: TRBV6-5
DNA: TGTGCCAGCAGTTACAGGGACGGGAGCACTGAAGCTTTCTTT
CDR3: CASSYRDGSTEAFF

J: TRBJ2-7
size: -
D: -
V: TRBV27
DNA: TGTGCCAGCAGTTTATGGGGCCCCTACGAGCAGTACTTC
CDR3: CASSLWGPYEQYF

J: TRBJ2-5
size: -
D: TRBD1
V: TRBV5-4
DNA: TGTGCCAGCAGCCCGTTGGGGACAGGGGAAGAGACCCAGTACTTC
CDR3: CASSPLGTGEETQYF

J: TRBJ2-3
size: -
D: TRBD2
V: TRBV7-3
DNA: TGTGCCAGCAGCCTAGCGGGGGGTACAGATACGCAGTATTTT
CDR3: CASSLAGGTDTQYF

J: TRBJ2-7
size: -
D: TRBD1
V: TRBV29-1
DNA: TGCAGCGTTGCGTGGACAGGGGGCTACGAGCAGTACTTC
CDR3: CSVAWTGGYEQYF

J: TRBJ1-4
size: -
D: -
V: TRBV7-9
DNA: TGTGCCAGCAGCTATCGGGGCGGGGGGGGAAGCGTTGAAAAACTGTTTTTT
CDR3: CASSYRGGGGSVEKLFF

J: TRBJ2-7
size: few
D: -
V: TRBV18
DNA: TGTGCCAGCTCACCGGTCCGCATTGATAAGGGGGTCGAGCAGTACTTC
CDR3: CASSPVRIDKGVEQYF

J: TRBJ2-5
size: -
D: TRBD1
V: TRBV25-1
DNA: TGTGCCAGCGGATTAGGGACAGGCCATAGGGAGACCCAGTACTTC
CDR3: CASGLGTGHRETQYF

J: TRBJ2-7
size: -
D: TRBD1
V: TRBV5-1
DNA: TGCGCCAGCAGCTTGGAACAGGGGCCCCCCTACGAGCAGTACTTC
CDR3: CASSLEQGPPYEQYF

J: TRBJ2-2
size: -
D: TRBD2
V: TRBV4-2
DNA: TGTGCCAGCAGCCATGAACTAGCGGGAGGTAACACCGGGGAGCTGTTTTTT
CDR3: CASSHELAGGNTGELFF

J: TRBJ1-4
size: -
D: TRBD1
V: TRBV4-2
DNA: TGTGCCAGCAGCCCTCAGGGGGCGAGTAATGAAAAACTGTTTTTT
CDR3: CASSPQGASNEKLFF

J: TRBJ2-7
size: few
D: TRBD1
V: TRBV19
DNA: TGTGCCAGTAGTCAGGGGGACTACGAGCAGTACTTC
CDR3: CASSQGDYEQYF

J: TRBJ2-7
size: -
D: TRBD2
V: TRBV6-6
DNA: TGTGCCAGCAGGGGACTAGCGGGGGGCCCCTCCTACGAGCAGTACTTC
CDR3: CASRGLAGGPSYEQYF

J: TRBJ2-1
size: -
D: -
V: TRBV5-1
DNA: TGCGCCAGCAGCTTGGCCGGGCAGGGTGGCAATGAGCAGTTCTTC
CDR3: CASSLAGQGGNEQFF

J: TRBJ2-3
size: -
D: -
V: TRBV9
DNA: TGTGCCAGCAGCGTAGCTCCCAGGTACACAGATACGCAGTATTTT
CDR3: CASSVAPRYTDTQYF

J: TRBJ2-7
size: -
D: -
V: TRBV2
DNA: TGTGCCAGCAGTGAGGAGGGGCAAAGGCAGTACTTC
CDR3: CASSEEGQRQYF